These 8 T cell receptor beta chains were sequenced from one sample in a study of identifying expanded T cells in peripheral blood. Repertoires were generated with immunoSEQ multiplex PCR, while TCRdb's copy carries only in-frame clones and drops some. The sample includes under 70,000 clones, 87% of them seen just once. The sample was blood. The receptors originated from a person between 18 and 69 years old in good health.

The chain carries TRBV7-3 and TRBJ2-2; D not certain. The CDR3 runs 15 residues. Germline V gene data show CDR1 as SGHTA and CDR2 as FQGTGA. Trimming shortened V by 5 bases and J by 6 bases, and 16 bases separated the two germline ends. In nucleotides, the CDR3 is TGTGCCAGCAGCCTCCATGGGCAGAGTTCCGGGGAGCTGTTTTTT. Its protein is CASSLHGQSSGELFF. Looking up the rest from reference TRBV7-3 and TRBJ2-2 gives the full variable domain: GAGVSQTPSNKVTEKGKYVELRCDPISGHTALYWYRQSLGQGPEFLIYFQGTGAADDSGLPNDRFFAVRPEGSVSTLKIQRTERGDSAVYLCASSLHGQSSGELFFGEGSRLTVL.

CDR3 bases: TGTGCCACCAGCAGAGATAAAACCTACACCGGGGAGCTGTTTTTT. Its translation: CATSRDKTYTGELFF. The chain links TRBV15 to TRBJ2-2; unclear D gene. Germline loops: CDR1 LNHNV, CDR2 YYDKDF (reference sequence). The CDR3 runs 15 residues. V was pared by 0 bases and J by 3 bases, with 8 bases between.

The chain is built from TRBV7-7 and TRBJ2-2; D is unclear. V lost 1 base to trimming and J lost 1 base, with 4 bases between them. CDR1 is SSHAT, CDR2 FNYEAQ, per germline (reference sequence). This CDR3 region has 14 residues. The chain's CDR3 is CASSLGRNTGELFF. In DNA, the CDR3 is TGTGCCAGCAGCTTAGGCAGGAACACCGGGGAGCTGTTTTTT.

The CDR3 is CATGSRLYGYTF. The CDR3 DNA reads as TGTGCCACCGGATCGAGGCTTTATGGCTACACCTTC. The rearrangement links TRBV27 to TRBJ1-2, with unresolved D. CDR1 and CDR2 (germline): MNHEY, SMNVEV (reference sequence). V dropped 10 bases and J dropped 5 bases, with 14 bases sitting between them. There are 12 residues in the CDR3.

The gene calls are TRBV18 and TRBJ1-2; TRBD1 matches 9 bases. CDR1 and CDR2 (germline): KGHSH, LQKENI. CDR3 length: 15 residues. J was trimmed by 4 bases and V by 4 bases; bases with no gene match: 7. The CDR3 spells CASSRTGDLSYGYTF. CDR3 DNA: TGTGCCAGCTCACGGACAGGGGATTTATCCTATGGCTACACCTTC.

Concerning this clone: One end of the junction fails to match germline, which may point to a read error. The chain couples TRBV19 to TRBJ2-3, with D perhaps TRBD1 or TRBD2 (5 bases each). The CDR3 has 13 residues. Germline loops: CDR1 LNHDA, CDR2 SQIVND (reference sequence). In DNA form, the CDR3 reads TGTGCCAGTAGTTTCGGGGCCCCAGACACGCAGTATTTT. It encodes CASSFGAPDTQYF.

The genes are TRBV6-6 and TRBJ1-2, with a tentative D call TRBD1 (6 bases). The CDR3 totals 13 residues. Trimming removed 5 bases from V and 6 bases from J, with 13 bases in between. Looked up from germline, CDR1 is MNHNY and CDR2 is SVGAGI (reference sequence). The CDR3 bases are TGTGCCAGCAGTCCGACAGGCTTCGATGGCTACACCTTC. Residues: CASSPTGFDGYTF.

This chain joins TRBV6-5 and TRBJ1-5, with D perhaps matching TRBD1 (6 bases). This CDR3 region has 14 residues. CDR1 MNHEY and CDR2 SVGAGI come from the germline V gene. V gave up 6 bases and J gave up 2 bases, with 11 bases separating them. CDR3 DNA: TGTGCCAGCAGCCGACAGGCCCGCAATCAGCCCCAGCATTTT. Its protein product is CASSRQARNQPQHF.